Listed below are T cell receptor beta chains from one sample, sequenced in a study of T cells after yellow fever vaccination. TCRdb reprocessed the 5' RACE reads via MiXCR and lists one record per CDR3 protein. The data show about 74,000 distinct CDR3 sequences, approximately 7.7% seen once. Sample: CD8+ T cells sorted from PBMCs, taken 4 to 5 days after the first yellow fever vaccination. These receptors were obtained from a young man who received the YFV17D yellow fever vaccine. Each CDR3 is given with its conserved first and last residue. The D gene is left open where the match is weak. Where a row states a size, it is once, few, many or the class of an expanded clone; other rows omit it.

d_call	v_call	clone_size	j_call	cdr3_aa	cdr3_nt
NA	TRBV7-2	NA	TRBJ1-1	CASSFYEGAYTEAFF	TGTGCCAGCAGCTTTTATGAAGGGGCCTACACTGAAGCTTTCTTT
NA	TRBV5-4	few	TRBJ1-1	CASSHPSSGDTEAFF	TGTGCCAGCAGCCACCCCTCCAGTGGGGACACTGAAGCTTTCTTT
NA	TRBV29-1	many	TRBJ1-4	CSVRDLREKLFF	TGCAGCGTCCGGGACCTGAGGGAAAAACTGTTTTTT
NA	TRBV29-1	many	TRBJ1-6	CSVGELGDNSPLHF	TGCAGCGTAGGGGAATTGGGCGACAATTCACCCCTCCACTTT
NA	TRBV20-1	many	TRBJ2-3	CSAGTGGTDTQYF	TGCAGTGCCGGGACGGGGGGCACAGATACGCAGTATTTT
TRBD1	TRBV5-1	NA	TRBJ2-2	CASSPADRVNTGELFF	TGCGCCAGCAGCCCGGCGGACAGGGTGAACACCGGGGAGCTGTTTTTT
NA	TRBV20-1	NA	TRBJ2-4	CSARVRGDLKNIQYF	TGCAGTGCTAGAGTTCGTGGGGACTTGAAAAACATTCAGTACTTC
TRBD2	TRBV2	NA	TRBJ2-1	CASSGAAGTSGGARTYNEQFF	TGTGCCAGCAGTGGCGCGGCTGGGACTAGCGGGGGGGCTAGGACCTACAATGAGCAGTTCTTC
NA	TRBV9	NA	TRBJ2-1	CASSVAGSTANEQFF	TGTGCCAGCAGCGTAGCGGGCAGTACCGCGAATGAGCAGTTCTTC
NA	TRBV27	many	TRBJ1-1	CASSLLGDTEAFF	TGTGCCAGCAGTTTGTTGGGGGACACTGAAGCTTTCTTT
TRBD1	TRBV4-2	NA	TRBJ1-1	CASSQSGTGPNTEAFF	TGTGCCAGCAGCCAAAGTGGGACAGGACCGAACACTGAAGCTTTCTTT
NA	TRBV6-2/TRBV6-3	few	TRBJ1-5	CASSWGNQPQHF	TGTGCCAGCAGTTGGGGAAATCAGCCCCAGCATTTT
NA	TRBV11-1	few	TRBJ2-1	CASSPRGGSYNEQFF	TGTGCCAGCAGCCCTAGGGGCGGCAGTTACAATGAGCAGTTCTTC
NA	TRBV13	many	TRBJ2-7	CASSWSLYF	TGTGCCAGCAGTTGGAGTCTTTATTTC
TRBD2	TRBV6-1	few	TRBJ2-1	CASSPRTSGGHYNEQFF	TGTGCCAGCTCCCCCCGGACTAGCGGGGGCCACTACAATGAGCAGTTCTTC
NA	TRBV4-1	many	TRBJ1-4	CASSQGGRAVEKLFF	TGCGCCAGCAGCCAAGGTGGCAGGGCGGTTGAAAAACTGTTTTTT
NA	TRBV27	NA	TRBJ2-7	CASSKGVPILGYEQYF	TGTGCCAGCTCAAAGGGGGTACCTATTTTGGGCTACGAGCAGTACTTC
TRBD2	TRBV5-8	many	TRBJ2-1	CASSPRGGGANSYNEQFF	TGTGCCAGCTCCCCCAGGGGCGGGGGGGCCAACTCCTACAATGAGCAGTTCTTC
TRBD1	TRBV19	many	TRBJ2-5	CASSRGDRDLQETQYF	TGTGCCAGTAGTAGAGGGGACAGGGATCTGCAAGAGACCCAGTACTTC
TRBD1	TRBV7-2	few	TRBJ2-3	CASSSRTGLNTDTQYF	TGTGCCAGCAGCTCCCGGACAGGACTCAACACAGATACGCAGTATTTT
NA	TRBV7-9	few	TRBJ2-7	CASTLGRDSYEQYF	TGTGCCAGCACCTTAGGTCGGGACTCCTACGAGCAGTACTTC
NA	TRBV19	many	TRBJ1-1	CASSIAADGMNTEAFF	TGTGCCAGTAGTATAGCCGCGGACGGGATGAACACTGAAGCTTTCTTT
TRBD2	TRBV4-1	NA	TRBJ2-5	CASSQDSRGVETQYF	TGCGCCAGCAGCCAAGACTCGCGGGGGGTAGAGACCCAGTACTTC
NA	TRBV27	NA	TRBJ2-2	CASSPGANTGELFF	TGTGCCAGCAGTCCAGGGGCGAACACCGGGGAGCTGTTTTTT
TRBD1	TRBV4-2	medium-sized	TRBJ2-2	CASSQGQGDTGELFF	TGTGCCAGCAGCCAAGGACAGGGGGACACCGGGGAGCTGTTTTTT
TRBD2	TRBV5-1	few	TRBJ2-1	CASSLSGGTYNEQFF	TGCGCCAGCAGCTTAAGCGGGGGGACCTACAATGAGCAGTTCTTC
NA	TRBV5-1	NA	TRBJ2-3	CASSLVTAFTDTQYF	TGCGCCAGCAGCTTGGTGACGGCGTTCACAGATACGCAGTATTTT
NA	TRBV5-4	NA	TRBJ1-3	CASSLPGLRNTIYF	TGTGCCAGCAGCTTGCCCGGCCTAAGAAACACCATATATTTT